What follows are 9 T cell receptor beta chains derived from one specimen sequenced in a study of T cell clonotyping in hematopoietic cell transplantation. The protocol was immunoSEQ multiplex PCR, while the TCRdb copy is restricted to in-frame clones and leaves out a portion. The repertoire holds roughly 14,000 clones, 75% to 90% seen once, with roughly 4.3% in the top ten. The sample was peripheral blood mononuclear cells. The receptor set was obtained from a woman in her thirties or forties in good health. Some clones in this sample may be carry-over from other donors' samples.

This chain joins TRBV30 and TRBJ2-1; TRBD1 might be the D (5 bases). This CDR3 has 14 residues. Deletions cut 3 bases from V and 3 bases from J, with 12 bases between. Germline V gene lookup returns CDR1 GTSNPN and CDR2 SVGIG (reference sequence). CDR3 residues: CAWRDPRDYNEQFF. Written as DNA, the CDR3 is TGTGCCTGGAGGGACCCCAGGGACTACAATGAGCAGTTCTTC. Combining the CDR3 with reference TRBV30 and TRBJ2-1 gives the whole variable domain SQTIHQWPATLVQPVGSPLSLECTVEGTSNPNLYWYRQAAGRGLQLLFYSVGIGQISSEVPQNLSASRPQDRQFILSSKKLLLSDSGFYLCAWRDPRDYNEQFFGPGTRLTVL.

The CDR3 DNA is TGTGCCAGCAGCCCACAGGGCCCAAGTAACTATGGCTACACCTTC. Translation gives CASSPQGPSNYGYTF. V usage is TRBV5-4 and J usage is TRBJ1-2, with a weak D call TRBD1 (6 bases). The CDR3 has 15 residues. Germline V lookup: CDR1 SGHNT, CDR2 YYREEE (reference sequence). V lost 4 bases to trimming and J lost 1 base, with 14 bases between them. The full variable domain, completed using reference TRBV5-4 and TRBJ1-2, is ETGVTQSPTHLIKTRGQQVTLRCSSQSGHNTVSWYQQALGQGPQFIFQYYREEENGRGNFPPRFSGLQFPNYSSELNVNALELDDSALYLCASSPQGPSNYGYTFGSGTRLTVV.

The rearrangement joins TRBV29-1 to TRBJ2-7; D is perhaps TRBD2 (5 bases). CDR3 length: 12 amino acids. Trimming stripped 1 base from V and 4 bases from J, with 8 bases between. CDR1 is SQVTM, CDR2 ANQGSEA, per germline. CDR3 loop: CSVEVSGYEQYF. The CDR3 DNA reads TGCAGCGTTGAAGTGTCGGGGTACGAGCAGTACTTC.

This clone was found once. This chain links TRBV10-3 with TRBJ1-5, with unresolved D. V was pared by 8 bases and J by 2 bases, with 10 bases between. The CDR3 covers 13 residues. Germline-derived CDR1 and CDR2 are ENHRY and SYGVKD. CDR3 protein: CAIGGDGNQPQHF. DNA for the CDR3: TGTGCCATCGGAGGCGATGGCAATCAGCCCCAGCATTTT.

As for this clone: The junction departs from germline at one end; a sequencing error may be responsible. This chain connects TRBV7-9 to TRBJ1-2; D uncertain. The CDR3 is 14 amino acids. Germline CDR1 reads SEHNR; CDR2 reads FQNEAQ (reference sequence). This CDR3 is CANSFRERDSGYTF. CDR3 bases: TGTGCCAACAGCTTCCGAGAGAGGGATAGTGGCTACACCTTC.

The chain employs TRBV5-1 and TRBJ2-7; 7 nucleotides align to TRBD1. Germline trimming cut 3 bases from V and 2 bases from J; bases unmatched to any gene: 14. Germline CDR1 is SGHRS and CDR2 is YFSETQ. The CDR3 has 17 residues. The CDR3 coding sequence is TGCGCCAGCAGCTCACAACCACTGACAGGGATTACCTACGAGCAGTACTTC. Its protein is CASSSQPLTGITYEQYF.

V and J are TRBV7-9 and TRBJ1-1, with D unresolved. Trimming stripped 3 bases from V and 9 bases from J, with 14 bases between. Per the germline V gene, CDR1 is SEHNR and CDR2 is FQNEAQ (reference sequence). The CDR3 runs 13 residues. The CDR3 region has the DNA TGTGCCAGCAGCTTGCCGGACCCGCCTAAAGCTTTCTTT. It yields the protein CASSLPDPPKAFF. The variable domain in full, completed from reference TRBV7-9 and TRBJ1-1, reads DTGVSQNPRHKITKRGQNVTFRCDPISEHNRLYWYRQTLGQGPEFLTYFQNEAQLEKSRLLSDRFSAERPKGSFSTLEIQRTEQGDSAMYLCASSLPDPPKAFFGQGTRLTVV.

The chain joins TRBV28 to TRBJ1-5, with 7 bases aligning to TRBD1. After removal of 5 bases from V and 2 bases from J, the junction contained 6 bases not matched to a gene. The germline gives CDR1 MDHEN, CDR2 SYDVKM. The length of the CDR3 is 15 residues. The CDR3 loop is CASSLDRVGNQPQHF. The CDR3 DNA reads TGTGCCAGCAGTCTCGACAGGGTTGGCAATCAGCCCCAGCATTTT.

V is TRBV28 and J is TRBJ1-4; D is unresolved. V dropped 5 bases and J dropped 5 bases, with 9 bases sitting between them. CDR1 is MDHEN and CDR2 is SYDVKM in the germline V gene. This CDR3 contains 13 residues. The CDR3 nucleotides are TGTGCCAGCAGTGCCGGGAGCAATGAAAAACTGTTTTTT. Its protein is CASSAGSNEKLFF. Full variable domain (outside the CDR3, taken from reference TRBV28 and TRBJ1-4): DVKVTQSSRYLVKRTGEKVFLECVQDMDHENMFWYRQDPGLGLRLIYFSYDVKMKEKGDIPEGYSVSREKKERFSLILESASTNQTSMYLCASSAGSNEKLFFGSGTQLSVL.